This TCR beta chain was observed in a study of T cell responses to AZD1222 COVID-19 vaccine. Generated by immunoSEQ multiplex PCR, the TCRdb table keeps only in-frame clones and is missing some. The sample yields approximately 100,000 clones, roughly 86% seen once. This CDR3 is built from 14 residues. The sequence was obtained from an adult who received the AZD1222 COVID-19 vaccine. The source material was peripheral blood, sampled 28 days after the second AZD1222 dose. The chain employs TRBV21-1 and TRBJ2-2. TRBV21-1 is listed as a pseudogene. DNA of the CDR3: TGTGCCAGCAATCCGGTGGAGAACACCGGGGAGCTGTTTTTT. Protein product: CASNPVENTGELFF.